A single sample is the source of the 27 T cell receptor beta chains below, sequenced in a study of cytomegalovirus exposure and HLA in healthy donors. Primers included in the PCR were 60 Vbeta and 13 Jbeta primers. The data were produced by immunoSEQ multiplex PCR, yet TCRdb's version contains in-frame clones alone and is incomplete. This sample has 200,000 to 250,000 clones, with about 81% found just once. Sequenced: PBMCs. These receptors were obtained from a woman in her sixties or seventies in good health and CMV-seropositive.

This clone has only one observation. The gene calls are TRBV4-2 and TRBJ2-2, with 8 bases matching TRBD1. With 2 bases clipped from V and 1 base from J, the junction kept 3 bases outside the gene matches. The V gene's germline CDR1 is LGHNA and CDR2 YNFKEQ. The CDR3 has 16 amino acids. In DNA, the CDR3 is TGTGCCAGCAGCCAAAGGGGACAGGAGAACACCGGGGAGCTGTTTTTT. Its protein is CASSQRGQENTGELFF.

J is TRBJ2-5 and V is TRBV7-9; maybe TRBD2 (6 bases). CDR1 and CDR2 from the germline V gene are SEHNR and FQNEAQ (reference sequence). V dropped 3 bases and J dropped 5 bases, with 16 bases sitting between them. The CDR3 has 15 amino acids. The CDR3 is CASSFGAGRRETQYF. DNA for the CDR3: TGTGCCAGCAGCTTTGGGGCGGGAAGGAGGGAGACCCAGTACTTC.

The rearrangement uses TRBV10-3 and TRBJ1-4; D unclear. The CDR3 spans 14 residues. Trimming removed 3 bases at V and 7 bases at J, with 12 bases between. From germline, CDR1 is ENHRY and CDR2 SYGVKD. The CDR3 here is CAISDTGRVEKLFF. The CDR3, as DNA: TGTGCCATCAGTGATACGGGTCGGGTTGAAAAACTGTTTTTT.

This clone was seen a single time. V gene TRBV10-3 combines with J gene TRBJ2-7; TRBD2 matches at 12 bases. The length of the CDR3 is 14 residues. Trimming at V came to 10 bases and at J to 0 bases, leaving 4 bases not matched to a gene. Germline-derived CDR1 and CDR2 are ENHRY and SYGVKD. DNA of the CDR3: TGTGCCACTTGGACTAGCGGGGACTCCTACGAGCAGTACTTC. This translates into CATWTSGDSYEQYF.

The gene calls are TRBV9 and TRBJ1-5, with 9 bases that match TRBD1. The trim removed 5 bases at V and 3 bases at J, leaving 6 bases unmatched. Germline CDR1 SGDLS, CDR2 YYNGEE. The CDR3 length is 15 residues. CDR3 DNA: TGTGCCAGCAGTGCCGGGACAGGGCTCAATCAGCCCCAGCATTTT. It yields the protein CASSAGTGLNQPQHF.

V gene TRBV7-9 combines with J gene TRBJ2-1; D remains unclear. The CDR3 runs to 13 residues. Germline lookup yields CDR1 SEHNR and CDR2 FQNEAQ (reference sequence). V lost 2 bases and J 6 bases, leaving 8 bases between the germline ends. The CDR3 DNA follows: TGTGCCAGCAGCTTACACAACCCCAATGAGCAGTTCTTC. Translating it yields CASSLHNPNEQFF.

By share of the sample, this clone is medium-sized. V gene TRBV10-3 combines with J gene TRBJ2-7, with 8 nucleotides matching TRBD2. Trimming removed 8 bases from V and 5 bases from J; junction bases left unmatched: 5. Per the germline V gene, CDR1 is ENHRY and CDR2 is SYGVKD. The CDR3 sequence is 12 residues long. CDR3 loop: CAIGTRVDEQYF. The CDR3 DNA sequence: TGTGCCATCGGGACTAGAGTGGACGAGCAGTACTTC.

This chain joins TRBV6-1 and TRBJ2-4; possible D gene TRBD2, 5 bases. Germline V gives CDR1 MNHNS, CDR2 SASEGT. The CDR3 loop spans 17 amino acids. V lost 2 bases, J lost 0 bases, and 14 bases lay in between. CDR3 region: CASSEFSGAGAKNIQYF. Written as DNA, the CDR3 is TGTGCCAGCAGTGAATTTTCCGGTGCGGGAGCCAAAAACATTCAGTACTTC.

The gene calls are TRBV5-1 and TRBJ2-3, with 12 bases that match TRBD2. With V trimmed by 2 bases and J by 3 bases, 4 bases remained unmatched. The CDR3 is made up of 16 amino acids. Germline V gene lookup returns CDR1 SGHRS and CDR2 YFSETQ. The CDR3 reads CASSFTSGRRTDTQYF. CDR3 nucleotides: TGCGCCAGCAGCTTTACTAGCGGGAGGCGTACAGATACGCAGTATTTT.

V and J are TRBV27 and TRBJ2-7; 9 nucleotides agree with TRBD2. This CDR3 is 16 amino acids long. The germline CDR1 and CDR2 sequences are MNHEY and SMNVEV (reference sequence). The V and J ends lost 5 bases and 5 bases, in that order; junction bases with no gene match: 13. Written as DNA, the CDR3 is TGTGCCAGCAGTGACCTCTCGGGACTAGCTGTGCACGAGCAGTACTTC. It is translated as CASSDLSGLAVHEQYF.

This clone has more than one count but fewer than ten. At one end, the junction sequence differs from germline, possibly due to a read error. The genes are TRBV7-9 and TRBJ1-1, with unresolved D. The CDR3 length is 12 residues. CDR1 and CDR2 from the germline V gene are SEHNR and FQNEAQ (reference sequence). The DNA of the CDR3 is TGTTCCAGCAGCTTATTACTGACTGAAGCTTTCTTT. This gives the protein CSSSLLLTEAFF.

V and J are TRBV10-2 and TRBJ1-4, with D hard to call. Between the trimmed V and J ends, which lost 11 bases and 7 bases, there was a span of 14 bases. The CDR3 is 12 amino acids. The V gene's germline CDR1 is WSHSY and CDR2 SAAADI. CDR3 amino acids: CASGGGFEKLFF. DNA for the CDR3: TGCGCCTCCGGCGGAGGATTTGAAAAACTGTTTTTT.

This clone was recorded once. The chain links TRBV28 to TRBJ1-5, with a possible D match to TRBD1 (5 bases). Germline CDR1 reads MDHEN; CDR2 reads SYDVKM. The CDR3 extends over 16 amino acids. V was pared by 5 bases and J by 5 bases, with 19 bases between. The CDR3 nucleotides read TGTGCCAGCAGTGTCCTCTCGGGGGGGTCGTATCAGCCCCAGCATTTT. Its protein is CASSVLSGGSYQPQHF. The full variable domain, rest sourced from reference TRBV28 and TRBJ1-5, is DVKVTQSSRYLVKRTGEKVFLECVQDMDHENMFWYRQDPGLGLRLIYFSYDVKMKEKGDIPEGYSVSREKKERFSLILESASTNQTSMYLCASSVLSGGSYQPQHFGDGTRLSIL.

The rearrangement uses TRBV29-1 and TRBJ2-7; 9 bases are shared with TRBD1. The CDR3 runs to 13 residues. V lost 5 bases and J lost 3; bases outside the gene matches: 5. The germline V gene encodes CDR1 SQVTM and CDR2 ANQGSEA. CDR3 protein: CSVLDRGGYEQYF. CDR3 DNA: TGCAGCGTTCTTGACAGGGGGGGCTACGAGCAGTACTTC.

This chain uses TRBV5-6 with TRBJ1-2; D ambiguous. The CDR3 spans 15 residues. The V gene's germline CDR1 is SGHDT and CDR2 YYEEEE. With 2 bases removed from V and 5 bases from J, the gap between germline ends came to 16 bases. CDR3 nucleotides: TGTGCCAGCAGCTTTCTCTGGACGGAGGATTATGGCTACACCTTC. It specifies CASSFLWTEDYGYTF.

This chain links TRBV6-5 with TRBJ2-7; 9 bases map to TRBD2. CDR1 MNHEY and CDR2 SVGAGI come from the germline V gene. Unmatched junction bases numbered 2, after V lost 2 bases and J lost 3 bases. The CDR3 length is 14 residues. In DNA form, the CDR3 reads TGTGCCAGCAGTTACGCGCGGGAGGGCTACGAGCAGTACTTC. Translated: CASSYAREGYEQYF.

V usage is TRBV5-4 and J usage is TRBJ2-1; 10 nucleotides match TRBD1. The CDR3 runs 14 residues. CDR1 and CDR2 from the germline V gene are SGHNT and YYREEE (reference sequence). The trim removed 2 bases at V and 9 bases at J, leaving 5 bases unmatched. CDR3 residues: CASSFGQGEGEQFF. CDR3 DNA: TGTGCCAGCAGCTTCGGACAGGGGGAAGGTGAGCAGTTCTTC.

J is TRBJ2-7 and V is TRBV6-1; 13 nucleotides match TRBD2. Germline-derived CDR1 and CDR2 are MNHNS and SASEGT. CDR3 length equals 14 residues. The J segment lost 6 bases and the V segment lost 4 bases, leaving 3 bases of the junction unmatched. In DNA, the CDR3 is TGTGCCAGCAGTGCGACTAGCGGGAGGTTCGAGCAGTACTTC. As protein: CASSATSGRFEQYF.

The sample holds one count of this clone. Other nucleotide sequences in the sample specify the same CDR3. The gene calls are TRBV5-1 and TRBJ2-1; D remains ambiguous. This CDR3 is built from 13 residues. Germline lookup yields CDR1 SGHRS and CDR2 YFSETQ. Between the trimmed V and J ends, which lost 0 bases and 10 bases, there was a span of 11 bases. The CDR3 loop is CASSLALVEEQFF. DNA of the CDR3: TGCGCCAGCAGCTTGGCCCTTGTCGAGGAGCAGTTCTTC.

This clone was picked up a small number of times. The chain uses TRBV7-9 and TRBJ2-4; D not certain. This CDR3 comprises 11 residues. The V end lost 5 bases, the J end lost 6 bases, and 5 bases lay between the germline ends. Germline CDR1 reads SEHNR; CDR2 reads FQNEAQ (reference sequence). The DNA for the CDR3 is TGTGCCAGCAGCGTCATAAACATTCAGTACTTC. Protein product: CASSVINIQYF.

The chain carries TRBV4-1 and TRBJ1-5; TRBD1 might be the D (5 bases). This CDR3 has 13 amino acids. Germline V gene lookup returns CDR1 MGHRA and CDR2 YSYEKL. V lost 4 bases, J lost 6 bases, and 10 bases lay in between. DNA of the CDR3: TGCGCCAGCAGCCCGACCGGGGGTCAGCCCCAGCATTTT. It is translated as CASSPTGGQPQHF.

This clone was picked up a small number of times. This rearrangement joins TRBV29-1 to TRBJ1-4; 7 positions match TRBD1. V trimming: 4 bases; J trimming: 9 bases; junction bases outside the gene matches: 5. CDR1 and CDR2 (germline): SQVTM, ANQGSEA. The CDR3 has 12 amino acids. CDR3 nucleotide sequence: TGCAGCGTTGCCAGGGGGGATCAAAAACTGTTTTTT. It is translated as CSVARGDQKLFF.

The CDR3 sequence: CASSQSQGANYGYTF. Written as DNA, the CDR3 is TGTGCCAGCAGTCAAAGTCAGGGGGCCAACTATGGCTACACCTTC. This chain links TRBV5-5 with TRBJ1-2; TRBD1 matches at 8 bases. The CDR3 consists of 15 residues. The germline V gene encodes CDR1 SGHKS and CDR2 YYEKEE (reference sequence). V trimming: 5 bases; J trimming: 2 bases; junction bases outside the gene matches: 8.

The CDR3 nucleotides read TGCGCCAGCAGCTCGACAGGGTGGAATGGCTACACCTTC. It translates to CASSSTGWNGYTF. The chain recombines TRBV5-1 with TRBJ1-2; 7 bases line up with TRBD1. Germline-derived CDR1 and CDR2 are SGHRS and YFSETQ. This CDR3 comprises 13 residues. V lost 3 bases, J lost 6 bases, and 5 bases stayed unmatched.

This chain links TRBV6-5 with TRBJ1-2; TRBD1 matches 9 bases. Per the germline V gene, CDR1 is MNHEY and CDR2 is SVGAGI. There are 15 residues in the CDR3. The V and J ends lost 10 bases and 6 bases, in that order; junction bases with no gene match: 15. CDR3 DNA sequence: TGTGCCACTATCACCGGGACAGGGAGTTTGCATGGCTACACCTTC. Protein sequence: CATITGTGSLHGYTF.

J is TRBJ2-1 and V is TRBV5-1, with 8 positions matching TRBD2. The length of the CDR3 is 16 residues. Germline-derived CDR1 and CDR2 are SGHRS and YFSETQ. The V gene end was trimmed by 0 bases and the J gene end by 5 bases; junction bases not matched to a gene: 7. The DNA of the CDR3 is TGCGCCAGCAGCTTGGGAGTAGCGGGGACCCACAATGAGCAGTTCTTC. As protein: CASSLGVAGTHNEQFF.

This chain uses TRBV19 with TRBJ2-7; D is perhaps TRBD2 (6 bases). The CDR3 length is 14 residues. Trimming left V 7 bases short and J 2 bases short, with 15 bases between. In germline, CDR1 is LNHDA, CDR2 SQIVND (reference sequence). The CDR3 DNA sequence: TGTGCCAGTAAATCGGGTCGGGGGACCTACGAGCAGTACTTC. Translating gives CASKSGRGTYEQYF.